This T cell receptor (beta chain) is drawn from a study of blood T cells in healthy people across ages (dated by TCRdb to about 2015). Turning to the overall study: Template switching captured roughly one uniquely barcoded TCR beta cDNA molecule per two T cells in model experiments. Using deep sequencing normalized with unique cDNA molecular identifiers, the study measured how TCR beta repertoire diversity changes with age. The donors were split into four age groups: young (average about 15 years), middle-aged (more than 35), aged (roughly 68) and long-lived (about 74). To avoid experimental bias, donors of different ages were distributed randomly across sequencing lanes. For two donors (one aged 18 to 29 and one aged 80 or older), the study analyzed two additional independent replicas of 1 million unique cDNA reads from the same blood draw.

Donors were 30 to 45 systemically healthy Caucasian individuals from Russia aged roughly 6 to 90 years. Each donor gave approximately 9.4 milliliters of peripheral blood, drawn into EDTA-treated Vacutainer tubes. PBMCs were isolated by Ficoll-Paque density-gradient centrifugation, with at least 6 million obtained per sample. Trizol reagent was used to extract total RNA from the PBMCs, yielding at least 5.5 micrograms per sample. For every donor, flow cytometry on a PBMC aliquot measured the percentage of naive CD45RAhigh/CD27high T cells. Receptor libraries were prepared by 5' RACE. The instrument given in TCRdb is Illumina HiSeq 2500. The second PCR ran for about 6 to 11 cycles and used a J-beta primer mix along with a sample-barcoded 5' primer. A unique molecular identifier was introduced onto each TCR beta cDNA molecule by a template-switch 5' adaptor carrying 12 random nucleotides. Each sample yielded at least 2.5 million CDR3-containing paired-end reads. The Mint cDNA synthesis kit, primed by a TRBC-specific oligonucleotide, was used to synthesize first-strand cDNA from all RNA. Following uracil-DNA glycosylase treatment, a first 18-cycle PCR with universal primers M1SS and BC2_uni_R was performed on all cDNA. The authors' analysis ran thus. For normalization, 1 million high-quality reads were randomly selected from each sample, with every read carrying a distinct molecular identifier. Reads with shared molecular identifiers were discarded instead of being binned into consensus sequences. MiTCR, run with a Q25 quality threshold and the strictest error-elimination algorithm, handled CDR3 identification, clonotype clustering and error correction. A nonparametric unseen species model using Euler transformation provided a lower-bound estimate of total TCR beta diversity. Through fastp at Q25 and MiXCR, TCRdb rebuilt clones from the public reads, retaining in-frame beta chains. Identical CDR3 proteins give one entry, which carries the most common genes and DNA. The V and J calls here are based on TCRdb, not the publication. This sample has approximately 1,000,000 distinct CDR3 sequences in its table, and about two fifths of those were observed once. In total, the top ten clones hold 13% of the sample.

V is pared back by 8 bases and J by 1 base, with 8 bases lying between the germline termini. CDR1 and CDR2 (MDHEN, SYDVKM) derive from the germline V gene. The CDR3 contains 12 residues, cysteine and phenylalanine counted. This entry keeps only the CDR3 DNA: 36 bases, framed from base 1. This clonotype was observed a few times. The antigen this receptor binds is unknown. No qualities accompany the bases; no much larger clone lies one base away. Paper-wide results and their limitations: As age increased, observed TCR beta diversity per million T cells dropped in a roughly linear way, and a significant reduction was already evident by age 40. Since profiling was done on bulk unsorted PBMCs, naive and antigen-experienced compartments could not be conclusively compared. The percentage of naive T cells measured by flow cytometry correlated strongly with observed TCR beta diversity. The long-lived group showed more naive CD4+ T cells, fewer expanded clones and increased TCR diversity than the aged group, suggesting age selection. Total diversity estimates from one million sequenced T cells were considered lower bounds and underestimates. The CMV infection status of donors was not known, potentially confounding age-related changes in expanded clonotypes.

Input material: blood. The chain uses TRBV28 and TRBJ1-1; the D gene is unclear. The TCR sequence derives from a man aged 18 to 30 in good health. The DNA sequence is given as TGTGCCAGCCGTCCGGGGAACACTGAAGCTTTCTTT. It translates as CASRPGNTEAFF.